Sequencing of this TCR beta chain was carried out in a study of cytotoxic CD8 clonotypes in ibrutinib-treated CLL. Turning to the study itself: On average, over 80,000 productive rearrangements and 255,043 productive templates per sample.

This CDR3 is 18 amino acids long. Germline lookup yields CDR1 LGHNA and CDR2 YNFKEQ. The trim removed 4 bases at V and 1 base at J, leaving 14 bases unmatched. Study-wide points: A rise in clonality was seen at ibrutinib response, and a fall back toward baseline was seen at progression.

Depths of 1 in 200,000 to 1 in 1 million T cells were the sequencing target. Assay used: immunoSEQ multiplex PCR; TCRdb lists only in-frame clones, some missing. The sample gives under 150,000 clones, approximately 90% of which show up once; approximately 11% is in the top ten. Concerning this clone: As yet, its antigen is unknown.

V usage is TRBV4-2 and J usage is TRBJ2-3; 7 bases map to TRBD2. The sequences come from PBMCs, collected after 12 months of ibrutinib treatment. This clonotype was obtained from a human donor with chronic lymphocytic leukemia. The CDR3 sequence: CASSPLLTGGGRTDTQYF. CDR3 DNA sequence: TGTGCCAGCAGCCCACTGTTAACTGGGGGGGGACGCACAGATACGCAGTATTTT.